Listed below are T cell receptor beta chains from one sample, sequenced in a study of cytomegalovirus exposure and HLA in healthy donors. Assay: immunoSEQ multiplex PCR; the TCRdb copy retains only in-frame clones and omits some. The sample carries under 100,000 clones, approximately 96% recorded once. The sequenced sample was PBMCs. The receptor set was obtained from a young man in good health and CMV-seronegative. Both conserved end residues are trimmed from each CDR3. The D gene is left open where the match is weak.

v_gene | d_gene | CDR3aa
TRBV11-2 | TRBD1 | ASSRVGTGDYEQY
TRBV19 | TRBD1 | ASSIEGTGGNQPQH
TRBV4-3 | TRBD2 | ASSQGASGSTYNEQF
TRBV5-1 | . | ASSFDGAYNEQF
TRBV6-5 | . | ASSYDRAGNNAEAF
TRBV29-1 | . | SVRGGGFNEQY
TRBV5-1 | . | ASSLVADATGELF
TRBV28 | . | ASNAMGPGDRDTQY
TRBV5-1 | TRBD1 | ASSLLQGEKLF
TRBV29-1 | . | SVGDKKNYGYT
TRBV30 | TRBD1 | AWSVQGASQPQH
TRBV6-5 | . | ASSYSLMNTEAF